A single sample is the source of the 4 T cell receptor beta chains below, sequenced in a study of T cell changes during pregnancy in multiple sclerosis. Measured with immunoSEQ multiplex PCR; TCRdb has only the in-frame clones, and not every one. The sample has tens of thousands of clones, more than 85% seen once. Source: peripheral blood, taken in the first trimester of pregnancy. These receptors all stem from a female donor in good health, enrolled as a control in a pregnancy study.

CDR3: CASSSPAEMDYTF. In DNA form, the CDR3 reads TGTGCCAGCAGTTCCCCAGCGGAAATGGACTACACCTTC. This chain connects TRBV27 to TRBJ1-2; no reliable D call. Germline values: CDR1 MNHEY, CDR2 SMNVEV (reference sequence). Between the trimmed V and J ends, which lost 4 bases and 10 bases, there was a span of 16 bases. The CDR3 is 13 amino acids.

The chain has TRBV7-3 and TRBJ1-1; 11 bases align to TRBD1. Germline V gene data show CDR1 as SGHTA and CDR2 as FQGTGA. The CDR3 is 15 amino acids. Germline trimming cut 5 bases from V and 10 bases from J; bases unmatched to any gene: 12. CDR3 nucleotides: TGTGCCAGCAGCGAAACCGGGACAGGGGGATCCCGAGCTTTCTTT. Translating it yields CASSETGTGGSRAFF.

The chain employs TRBV19 and TRBJ2-7, with 11 bases matching TRBD2. The germline gives CDR1 LNHDA, CDR2 SQIVND (reference sequence). The V gene end was trimmed by 5 bases and the J gene end by 0 bases; junction bases not matched to a gene: 9. This CDR3 has 17 amino acids. CDR3 residues: CASSGRSGLAGSYEQYF. The CDR3 DNA is TGTGCCAGTAGTGGACGATCCGGACTAGCGGGCTCCTACGAGCAGTACTTC.

V is TRBV27 and J is TRBJ2-3; TRBD1 agrees at 7 bases. The CDR3 is made up of 14 amino acids. In germline, CDR1 is MNHEY, CDR2 SMNVEV (reference sequence). After removal of 7 bases from V and 0 bases from J, the junction contained 4 bases not matched to a gene. This chain's CDR3 is CASTYRGSTDTQYF. CDR3 DNA: TGTGCCAGCACCTACAGGGGCAGCACAGATACGCAGTATTTT.